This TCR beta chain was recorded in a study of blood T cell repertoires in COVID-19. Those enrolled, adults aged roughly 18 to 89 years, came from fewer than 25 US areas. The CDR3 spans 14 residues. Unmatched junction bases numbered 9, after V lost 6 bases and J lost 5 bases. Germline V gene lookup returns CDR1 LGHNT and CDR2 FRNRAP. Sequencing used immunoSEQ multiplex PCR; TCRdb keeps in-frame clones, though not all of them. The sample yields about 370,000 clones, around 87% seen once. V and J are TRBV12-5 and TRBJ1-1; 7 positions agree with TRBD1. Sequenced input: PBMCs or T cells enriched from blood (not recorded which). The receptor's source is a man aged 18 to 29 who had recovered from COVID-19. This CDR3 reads CASGPRQGGTEAFF. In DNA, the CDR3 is TGTGCTAGTGGACCTAGACAGGGCGGGACTGAAGCTTTCTTT. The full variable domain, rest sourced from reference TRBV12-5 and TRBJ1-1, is DARVTQTPRHKVTEMGQEVTMRCQPILGHNTVFWYRQTMMQGLELLAYFRNRAPLDDSGMPKDRFSAEMPDATLATLKIQPSEPRDSAVYFCASGPRQGGTEAFFGQGTRLTVV.